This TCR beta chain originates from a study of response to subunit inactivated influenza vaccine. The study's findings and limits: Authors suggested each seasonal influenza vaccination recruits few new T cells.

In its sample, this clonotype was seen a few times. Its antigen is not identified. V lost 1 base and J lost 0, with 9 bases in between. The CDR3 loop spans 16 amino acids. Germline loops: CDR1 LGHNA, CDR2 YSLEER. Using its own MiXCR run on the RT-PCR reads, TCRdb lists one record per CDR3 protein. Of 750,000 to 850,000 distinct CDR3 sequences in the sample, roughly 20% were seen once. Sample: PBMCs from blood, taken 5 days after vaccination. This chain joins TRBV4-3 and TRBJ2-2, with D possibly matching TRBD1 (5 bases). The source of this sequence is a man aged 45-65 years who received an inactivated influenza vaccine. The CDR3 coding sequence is TGCGCCAGCAGCCAAGGGACAAGCTCGAACACCGGGGAGCTGTTTTTT. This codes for CASSQGTSSNTGELFF.